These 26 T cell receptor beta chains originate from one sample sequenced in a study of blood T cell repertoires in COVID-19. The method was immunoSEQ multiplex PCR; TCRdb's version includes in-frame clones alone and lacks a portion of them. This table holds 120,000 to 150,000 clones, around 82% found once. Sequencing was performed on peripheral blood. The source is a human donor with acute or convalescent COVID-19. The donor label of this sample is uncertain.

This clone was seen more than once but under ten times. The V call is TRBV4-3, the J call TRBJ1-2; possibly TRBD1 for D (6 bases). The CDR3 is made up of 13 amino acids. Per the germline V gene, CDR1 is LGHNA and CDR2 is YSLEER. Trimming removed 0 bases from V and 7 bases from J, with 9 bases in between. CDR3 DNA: TGCGCCAGCAGCCAAGAAGGGGGGGGTGGCTACACCTTC. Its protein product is CASSQEGGGGYTF.

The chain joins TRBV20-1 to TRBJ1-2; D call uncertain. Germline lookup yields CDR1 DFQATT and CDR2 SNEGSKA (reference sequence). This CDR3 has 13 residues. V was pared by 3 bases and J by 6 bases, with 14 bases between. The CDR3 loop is CSASPLVSHGYTF. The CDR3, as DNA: TGCAGTGCTAGTCCGCTTGTAAGCCATGGCTACACCTTC.

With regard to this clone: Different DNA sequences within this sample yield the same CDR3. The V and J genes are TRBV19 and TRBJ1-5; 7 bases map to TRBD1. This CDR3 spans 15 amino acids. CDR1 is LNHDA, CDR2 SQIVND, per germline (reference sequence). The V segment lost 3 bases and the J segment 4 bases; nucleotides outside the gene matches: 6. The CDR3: CASSIRGTANQPQHF. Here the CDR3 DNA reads TGTGCCAGTAGTATCCGGGGGACAGCTAATCAGCCCCAGCATTTT.

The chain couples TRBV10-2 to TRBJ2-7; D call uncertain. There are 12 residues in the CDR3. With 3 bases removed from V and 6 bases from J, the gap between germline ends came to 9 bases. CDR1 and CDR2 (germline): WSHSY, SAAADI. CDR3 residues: CASSEIYSEQYF. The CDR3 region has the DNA TGCGCCAGCAGTGAAATCTACAGCGAGCAGTACTTC.

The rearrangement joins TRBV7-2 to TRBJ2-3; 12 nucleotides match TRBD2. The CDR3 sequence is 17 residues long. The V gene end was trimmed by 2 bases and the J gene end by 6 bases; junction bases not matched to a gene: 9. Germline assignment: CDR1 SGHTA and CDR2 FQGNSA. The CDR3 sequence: CASSLQASGGARDTQYF. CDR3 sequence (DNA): TGTGCCAGCAGCTTACAGGCTAGCGGGGGGGCAAGGGATACGCAGTATTTT.

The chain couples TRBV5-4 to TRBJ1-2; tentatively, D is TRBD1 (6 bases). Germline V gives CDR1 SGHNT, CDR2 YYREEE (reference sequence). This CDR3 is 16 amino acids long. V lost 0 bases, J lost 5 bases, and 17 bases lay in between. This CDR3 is CASSLAGGGGKYGYTF. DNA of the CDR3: TGTGCCAGCAGCTTGGCAGGAGGCGGGGGCAAGTATGGCTACACCTTC.

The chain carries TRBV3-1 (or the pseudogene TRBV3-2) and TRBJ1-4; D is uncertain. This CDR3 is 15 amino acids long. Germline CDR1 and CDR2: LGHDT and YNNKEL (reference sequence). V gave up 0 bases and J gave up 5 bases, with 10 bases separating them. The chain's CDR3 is CASSQDGGGNEKLFF. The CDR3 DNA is TGTGCCAGCAGCCAAGACGGAGGAGGGAATGAAAAACTGTTTTTT.

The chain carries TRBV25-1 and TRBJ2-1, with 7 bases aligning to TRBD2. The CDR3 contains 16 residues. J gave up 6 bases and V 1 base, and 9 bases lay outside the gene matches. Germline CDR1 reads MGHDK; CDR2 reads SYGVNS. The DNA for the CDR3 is TGTGCCAGCAGTGAATCGAGACCGGCGGGGGTCAATGAGCAGTTCTTC. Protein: CASSESRPAGVNEQFF.

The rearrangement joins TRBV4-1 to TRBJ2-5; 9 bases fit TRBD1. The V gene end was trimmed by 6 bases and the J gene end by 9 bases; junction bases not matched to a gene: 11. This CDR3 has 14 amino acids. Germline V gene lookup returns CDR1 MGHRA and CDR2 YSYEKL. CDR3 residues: CASSRDRDQGAQYF. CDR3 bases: TGCGCCAGCAGTCGGGACAGGGACCAGGGGGCCCAGTACTTC.

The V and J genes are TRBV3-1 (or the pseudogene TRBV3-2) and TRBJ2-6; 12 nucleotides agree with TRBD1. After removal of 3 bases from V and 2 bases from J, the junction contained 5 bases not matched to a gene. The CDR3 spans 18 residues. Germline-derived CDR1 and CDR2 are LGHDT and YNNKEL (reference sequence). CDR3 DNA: TGTGCCAGCAGCCAGGGGGACAGGGGGCTAACTGGGGCCAACGTCCTGACTTTC. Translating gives CASSQGDRGLTGANVLTF.

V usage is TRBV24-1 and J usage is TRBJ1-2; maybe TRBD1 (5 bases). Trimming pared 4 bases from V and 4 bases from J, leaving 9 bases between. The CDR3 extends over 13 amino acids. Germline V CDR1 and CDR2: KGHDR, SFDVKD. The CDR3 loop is CATSDSGGYGYTF. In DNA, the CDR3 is TGTGCCACCAGTGACTCCGGGGGCTATGGCTACACCTTC.

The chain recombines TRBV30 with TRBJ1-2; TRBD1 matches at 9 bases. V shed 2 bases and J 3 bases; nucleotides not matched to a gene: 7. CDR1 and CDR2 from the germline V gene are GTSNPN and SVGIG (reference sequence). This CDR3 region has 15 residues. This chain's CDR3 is CAWSSHRGRDYGYTF. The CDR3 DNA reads TGTGCCTGGAGTTCCCACAGGGGGCGCGACTATGGCTACACCTTC.

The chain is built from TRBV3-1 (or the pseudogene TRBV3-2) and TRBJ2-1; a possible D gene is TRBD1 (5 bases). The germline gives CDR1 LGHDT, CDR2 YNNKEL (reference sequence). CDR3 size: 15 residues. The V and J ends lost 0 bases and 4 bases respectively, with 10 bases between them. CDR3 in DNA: TGTGCCAGCAGCCAAGAGGTGCAGGGATACAATGAGCAGTTCTTC. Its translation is CASSQEVQGYNEQFF.

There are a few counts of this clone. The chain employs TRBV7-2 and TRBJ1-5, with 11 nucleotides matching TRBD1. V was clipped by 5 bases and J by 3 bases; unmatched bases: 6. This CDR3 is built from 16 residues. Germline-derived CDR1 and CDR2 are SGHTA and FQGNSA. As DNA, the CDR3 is TGTGCCAGCAGCCCCCGGACAGGGGGCCTCAATCAGCCCCAGCATTTT. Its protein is CASSPRTGGLNQPQHF.

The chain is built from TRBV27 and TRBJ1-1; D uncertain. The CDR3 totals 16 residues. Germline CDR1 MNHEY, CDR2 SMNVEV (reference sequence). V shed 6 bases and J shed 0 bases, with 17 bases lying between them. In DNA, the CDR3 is TGTGCCAGCAGCAAGGAAGGAGACCTGATGAACACTGAAGCTTTCTTT. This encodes CASSKEGDLMNTEAFF.

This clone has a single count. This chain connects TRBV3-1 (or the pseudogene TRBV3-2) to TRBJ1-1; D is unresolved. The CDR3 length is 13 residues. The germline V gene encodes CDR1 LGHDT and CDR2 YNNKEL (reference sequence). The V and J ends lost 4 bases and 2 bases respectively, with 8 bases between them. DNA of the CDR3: TGTGCCAGCAGCCGGCAGGCAAACACTGAAGCTTTCTTT. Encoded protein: CASSRQANTEAFF.

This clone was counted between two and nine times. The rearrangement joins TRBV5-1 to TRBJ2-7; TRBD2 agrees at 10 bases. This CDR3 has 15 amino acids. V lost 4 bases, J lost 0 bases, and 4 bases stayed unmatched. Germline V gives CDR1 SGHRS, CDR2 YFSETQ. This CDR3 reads CASSNGLADSYEQYF. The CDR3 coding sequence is TGCGCCAGCAGCAACGGACTAGCGGACTCCTACGAGCAGTACTTC.

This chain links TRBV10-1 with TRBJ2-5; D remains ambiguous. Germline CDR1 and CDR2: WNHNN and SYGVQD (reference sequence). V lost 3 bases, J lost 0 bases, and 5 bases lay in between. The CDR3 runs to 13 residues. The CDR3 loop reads CASSDPDQETQYF. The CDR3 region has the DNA TGCGCCAGCAGTGACCCAGACCAAGAGACCCAGTACTTC.

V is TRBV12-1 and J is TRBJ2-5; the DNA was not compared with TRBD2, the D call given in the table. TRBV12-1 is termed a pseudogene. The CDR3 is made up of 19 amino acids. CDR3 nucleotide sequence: TGTGCCAGCAGCTGCGGGGCTGGGACTAGAGGAACGTACCAAGAGACCCAGTACTTC. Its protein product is CASSCGAGTRGTYQETQYF.

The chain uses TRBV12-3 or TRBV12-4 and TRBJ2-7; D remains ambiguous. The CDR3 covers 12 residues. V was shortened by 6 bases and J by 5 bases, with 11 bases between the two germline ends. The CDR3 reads CASRYSSHEQYF. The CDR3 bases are TGTGCCAGCAGATATTCGTCCCACGAGCAGTACTTC.

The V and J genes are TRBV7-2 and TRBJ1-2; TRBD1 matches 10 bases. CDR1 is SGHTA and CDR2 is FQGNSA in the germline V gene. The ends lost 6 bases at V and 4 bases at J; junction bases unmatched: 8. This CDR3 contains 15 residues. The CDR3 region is CASSSRQGAGYGYTF. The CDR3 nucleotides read TGTGCCAGCAGTTCTCGACAGGGGGCGGGCTATGGCTACACCTTC. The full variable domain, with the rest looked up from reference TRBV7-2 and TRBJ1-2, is GAGVSQSPSNKVTEKGKDVELRCDPISGHTALYWYRQSLGQGLEFLIYFQGNSAPDKSGLPSDRFSAERTGGSVSTLTIQRTQQEDSAVYLCASSSRQGAGYGYTFGSGTRLTVV.

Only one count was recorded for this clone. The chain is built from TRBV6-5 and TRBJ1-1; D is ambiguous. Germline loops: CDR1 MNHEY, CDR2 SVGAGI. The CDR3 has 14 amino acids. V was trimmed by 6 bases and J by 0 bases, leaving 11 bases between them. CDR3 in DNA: TGTGCCAGCAGGGAGGGAAACATGAACACTGAAGCTTTCTTT. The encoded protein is CASREGNMNTEAFF.

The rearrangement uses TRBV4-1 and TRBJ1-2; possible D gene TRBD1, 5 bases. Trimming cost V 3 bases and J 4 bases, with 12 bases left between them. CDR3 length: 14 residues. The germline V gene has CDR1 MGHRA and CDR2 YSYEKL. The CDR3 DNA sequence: TGCGCCAGCAGCCAGTTGGGGGGTCCCTATGGCTACACCTTC. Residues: CASSQLGGPYGYTF.

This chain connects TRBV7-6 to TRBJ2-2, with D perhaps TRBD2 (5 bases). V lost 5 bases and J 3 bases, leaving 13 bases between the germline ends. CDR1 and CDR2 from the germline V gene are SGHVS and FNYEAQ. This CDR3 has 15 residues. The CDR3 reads CASSLWTGDTGELFF. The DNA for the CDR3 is TGTGCCAGCAGCCTATGGACCGGGGACACCGGGGAGCTGTTTTTT. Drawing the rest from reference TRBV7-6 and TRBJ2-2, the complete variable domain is GAGVSQSPRYKVTKRGQDVALRCDPISGHVSLYWYRQALGQGPEFLTYFNYEAQQDKSGLPNDRFSAERPEGSISTLTIQRTEQRDSAMYRCASSLWTGDTGELFFGEGSRLTVL.

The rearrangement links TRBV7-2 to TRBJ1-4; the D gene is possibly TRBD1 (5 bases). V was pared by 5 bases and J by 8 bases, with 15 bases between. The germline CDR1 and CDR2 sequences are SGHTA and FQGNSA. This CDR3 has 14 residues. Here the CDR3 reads CASSTMAGREKLFF. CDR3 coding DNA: TGTGCCAGCAGCACGATGGCAGGGAGGGAAAAACTGTTTTTT.

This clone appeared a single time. The CDR3 DNA sequence: TGTGCCAGCAGTTTATCTAAGGGGGATTACGAGCAGTACTTC. Residues: CASSLSKGDYEQYF. The rearrangement links TRBV27 to TRBJ2-7, with D perhaps TRBD1 (6 bases). Germline V gives CDR1 MNHEY, CDR2 SMNVEV (reference sequence). The V and J ends lost 0 bases and 4 bases respectively, with 10 bases between them. The CDR3 has 14 amino acids.